This T cell receptor (beta chain) was sequenced for a study of shared T cell receptors in the human thymus. Data came from immunoSEQ multiplex PCR; TCRdb stores just in-frame clones and leaves some out. The table has approximately 580,000 clones, approximately 80% seen once; the top ten hold 0.013%. The V and J ends lost 4 bases and 3 bases, in that order; junction bases with no gene match: 4. The germline V gene has CDR1 SGHDN and CDR2 FVKESK. The CDR3 spans 15 residues. A further study also used this sample, focusing on human thymus T cells. According to that study: Thymic samples were excised during corrective heart operations. Across thymic and blood repertoires, the usage of V and J genes appeared to be biased.

Sequenced input: thymocytes. The chain has TRBV14 and TRBJ2-3; 10 positions match TRBD2. The TCR originated in a boy under three years old with a congenital heart defect. CDR3: CASSPSGRATDTQYF. The CDR3 bases are TGTGCCAGCAGCCCTAGCGGGAGAGCGACAGATACGCAGTATTTT.